The clone carrying this TCR beta chain was observed at least ten times. Template material for TCR beta VDJ and CDR3 profiling consisted of genomic DNA. MiXCR was run by TCRdb on the reads, yielding one entry per CDR3 protein. The top ten clones hold 1.1% of a sample with about 160,000 distinct CDR3 sequences, around 45% of them seen once. The germline gives CDR1 DFQATT, CDR2 SNEGSKA (reference sequence). There are 13 residues in the CDR3. Trimming removed 6 bases at V and 1 base at J, with 12 bases between. These data belong to a study of CD8+CD57+ T cells in acquired aplastic anemia. The wider study: Sorted CD4+ and CD8+ cells yielded DNA averaging about 3.1 ug. Healthy donors yielded some 9.9 million CD4+ cell reads on average.

The clonotype originates from a human donor in good health. The sample taken for sequencing was sorted CD4+, CD8+, or CD8+CD57+ T cells (not recorded which) from PBMCs. The V and J genes are TRBV20-1 and TRBJ2-5, with D unresolved. The CDR3 sequence: CSAPRPLQETQYF. CDR3 DNA sequence: TGCAGTGCGCCAAGACCCCTCCAAGAGACCCAGTACTTC.